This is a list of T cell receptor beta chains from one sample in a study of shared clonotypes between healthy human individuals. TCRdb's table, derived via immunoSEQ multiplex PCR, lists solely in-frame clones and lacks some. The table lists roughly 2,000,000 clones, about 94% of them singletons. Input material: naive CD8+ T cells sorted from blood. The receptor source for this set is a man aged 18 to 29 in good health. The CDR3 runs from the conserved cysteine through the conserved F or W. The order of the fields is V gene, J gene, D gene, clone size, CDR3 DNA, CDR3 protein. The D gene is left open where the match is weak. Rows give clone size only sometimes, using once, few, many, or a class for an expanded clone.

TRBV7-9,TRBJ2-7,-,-,TGTGCCAGCAGCTTAGCATTGGGATGGGCCGAGCAGTACTTC,CASSLALGWAEQYF
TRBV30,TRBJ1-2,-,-,TGTGCCTGGAGTGTGACTGGAGGGGGTTGGAGACCTAACTATGGCTACACCTTC,CAWSVTGGGWRPNYGYTF
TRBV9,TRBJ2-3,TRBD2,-,TGTGCCAGCAGCGTGGGCGGGGGGGCCACGTATACGCAGTATTTT,CASSVGGGATYTQYF
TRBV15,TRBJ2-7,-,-,TGTGCCACCAGCAGAGCAGGGAACAGCTACTCCTACGAGCAGTACTTC,CATSRAGNSYSYEQYF
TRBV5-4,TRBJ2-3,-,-,TGTGCCAGCAGCTTGGAACAGGGAGCAGATACGCAGTATTTT,CASSLEQGADTQYF
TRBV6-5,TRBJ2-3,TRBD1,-,TGTGCCAGCAGTCCGACAGGGTTGATGACAGATACGCAGTATTTT,CASSPTGLMTDTQYF
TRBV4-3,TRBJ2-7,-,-,TGCGCCAGCAGCCAAGAGGGCTACCCCACCTACGAGCAGTACTTC,CASSQEGYPTYEQYF
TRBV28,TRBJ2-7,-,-,TGTGCCAGCAGTTTGATCGGCAACGAGCAGTACTTC,CASSLIGNEQYF
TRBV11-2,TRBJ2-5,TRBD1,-,TGTGCCAGCAGCCCTGGGGACAGGGCTGGGGAGACCCAGTACTTC,CASSPGDRAGETQYF
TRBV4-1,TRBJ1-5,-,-,TGCGCCAGCAGCCACGTTTATGGCAGCAATCAGCCCCAGCATTTT,CASSHVYGSNQPQHF
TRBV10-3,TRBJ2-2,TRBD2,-,TGTGCCATCAGTGAGTCCCTCACCGGGACTAGCTCGCCCGGGGAGCTGTTTTTT,CAISESLTGTSSPGELFF
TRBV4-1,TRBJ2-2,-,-,TGCGCCAGCAGCCAAGAAATCATCACATGGGGGATGGCCGGGGAGCTGTTTTTT,CASSQEIITWGMAGELFF
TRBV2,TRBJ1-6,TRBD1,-,TGTGCCAGCAGGGTGACAGGGGATTCACCCCTCCACTTT,CASRVTGDSPLHF
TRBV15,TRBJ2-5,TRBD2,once,TGTGCCACCAGACTAGCGGGAGAAGAGACCCAGTACTTC,CATRLAGEETQYF
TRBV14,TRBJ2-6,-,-,TGTGCCAGCAGCCAAGACTCTGGGGCCAACGTCCTGACTTTC,CASSQDSGANVLTF
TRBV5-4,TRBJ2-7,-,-,TGTGCCAGCAGCTTTGAGGGCCGCTACGAGCAGTACTTC,CASSFEGRYEQYF
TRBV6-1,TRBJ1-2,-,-,TGTGCCAGCAGTGAAGCGTGGGGTGACTATGGCTACACCTTC,CASSEAWGDYGYTF
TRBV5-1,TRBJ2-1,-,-,TGCGCCAGCAGCTTGGGGGCTGGGGCAGTATACTCCTACAATGAGCAGTTCTTC,CASSLGAGAVYSYNEQFF
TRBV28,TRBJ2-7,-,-,TGTGCCAGCAGTAGGTCCGGAACCTACGAGCAGTACTTC,CASSRSGTYEQYF
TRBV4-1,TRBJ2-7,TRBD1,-,TGCGCCAGCAGCCAAGGTCCCGGGACAGGGGCCCACGAGCAGTACTTC,CASSQGPGTGAHEQYF
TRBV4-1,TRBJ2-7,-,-,TGCGCCAGCAGCCAAGATAGCGGGACAGGGTTGGGCGAGCAGTACTTC,CASSQDSGTGLGEQYF
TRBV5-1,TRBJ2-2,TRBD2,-,TGCGCCAGCAGCGCGGGACTAAGAGGAGGCTCCGAAGCCGGGGAGCTGTTTTTT,CASSAGLRGGSEAGELFF
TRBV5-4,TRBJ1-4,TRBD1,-,TGTGCCAGCAGCACCGGGACAGTTAATGAAAAACTGTTTTTT,CASSTGTVNEKLFF
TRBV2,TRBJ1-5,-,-,TGTGCCAGCAGCCCCAGGGGATCTCAGCCCCAGCATTTT,CASSPRGSQPQHF
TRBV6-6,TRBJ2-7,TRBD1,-,TGTGCCAGCGCCTGGACAGGGGGAAGCGAGCAGTACTTC,CASAWTGGSEQYF
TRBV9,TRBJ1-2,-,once,TGTGCCAGCAGCGTAGAAGGACATAGTGAAGGCTACACCTTC,CASSVEGHSEGYTF
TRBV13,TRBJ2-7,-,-,TGTGCCAGCAGCTTAAGTGGTCGCTCCTACGAGCAGTACTTC,CASSLSGRSYEQYF
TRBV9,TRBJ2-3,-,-,TGTGCCAGCAGCGAAGATAGCGCCACAGATACGCAGTATTTT,CASSEDSATDTQYF
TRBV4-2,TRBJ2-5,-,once,TGTGCCAGCAGCTCGGAGTACGCTCCCGAGGTAGAGACCCAGTACTTC,CASSSEYAPEVETQYF
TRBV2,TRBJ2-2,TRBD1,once,TGTGCCAGCAACAGGGGAATAACGAACACCGGGGAGCTGTTTTTT,CASNRGITNTGELFF
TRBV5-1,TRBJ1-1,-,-,TGCGCCAGCAGCTTGGGAGCCCTGGGGGAGAGTACGGAGACTGAAGCTTTCTTT,CASSLGALGESTETEAFF
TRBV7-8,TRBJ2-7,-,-,TGTGCCAGCAGCTTAGTGGGTGTGGGCGAGCAGTACTTC,CASSLVGVGEQYF
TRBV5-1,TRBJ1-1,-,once,TGCGCCAGCAATTTCCGGGGGGAGAACACTGAAGCTTTCTTT,CASNFRGENTEAFF
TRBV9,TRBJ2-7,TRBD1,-,TGTGCCAGCAGCGTGGGACAGGGGAGGAACGAGCAGTACTTC,CASSVGQGRNEQYF
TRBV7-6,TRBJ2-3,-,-,TGTGCCAGCAGCTTAGAAACAGTCACAGATACGCAGTATTTT,CASSLETVTDTQYF
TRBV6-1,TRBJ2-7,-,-,TGTGCCAGCAGTGAAGAGGCCTTCGGCTCCTACGAGCAGTACTTC,CASSEEAFGSYEQYF
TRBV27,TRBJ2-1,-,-,TGTGCCAGCAGTTTATCTTCCGGGGGACGGGGCTACAATGAGCAGTTCTTC,CASSLSSGGRGYNEQFF
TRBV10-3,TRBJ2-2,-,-,TGTGCCATCAGTGAGTCGGGGGTATACGGGGAGCTGTTTTTT,CAISESGVYGELFF
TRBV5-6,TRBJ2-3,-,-,TGTGCCAGCAGCTTGGTACGGGCGGGTACAGATACGCAGTATTTT,CASSLVRAGTDTQYF
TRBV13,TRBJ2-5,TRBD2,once,TGTGCCAGCAGTCGGGGGGAAGAGACCCAGTACTTC,CASSRGEETQYF
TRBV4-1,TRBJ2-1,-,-,TGCGCCAGCAGCCAGATCCCGGACACAAATGAGCAGTTCTTC,CASSQIPDTNEQFF
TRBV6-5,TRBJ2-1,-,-,TGTGCCAGCAGTTACTCCAGCGGGTTTGATGAGCAGTTCTTC,CASSYSSGFDEQFF
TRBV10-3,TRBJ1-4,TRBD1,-,TGTGCCATCAGTGACAGGGGGCATGAAAAACTGTTTTTT,CAISDRGHEKLFF
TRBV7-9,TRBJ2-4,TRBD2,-,TGTGCCAGCAGCGCGACTAGCGGGGGGGTTGCAAACATTCAGTACTTC,CASSATSGGVANIQYF
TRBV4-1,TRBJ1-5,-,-,TGCGCCAGCAGCCAAGATCCCGGGGGGAGTCAGCCCCAGCATTTT,CASSQDPGGSQPQHF
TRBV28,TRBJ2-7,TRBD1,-,TGTGCCAGCAGTTTAACGCCGGACAGGGAGGCCTACGAGCAGTACTTC,CASSLTPDREAYEQYF
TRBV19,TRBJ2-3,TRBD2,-,TGTGCCAGTAGTAATGGTAGCGGGGGGGTGTATACGCAGTATTTT,CASSNGSGGVYTQYF
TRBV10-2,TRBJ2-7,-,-,TGCGCCAGCATGAGGGGCGGGGATATGTACGAGCAGTACTTC,CASMRGGDMYEQYF
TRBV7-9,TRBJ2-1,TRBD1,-,TGTGCCAGCAGCGAAGAGGACAGGGGTACAATTGAGCAGTTCTTC,CASSEEDRGTIEQFF
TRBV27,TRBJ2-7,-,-,TGTGCCAGCAGTCAAAGCGTAGGAGTCTACGAGCAGTACTTC,CASSQSVGVYEQYF
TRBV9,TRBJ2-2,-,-,TGTGCCAGCGGAGCGGCCGGGGAGCTGTTTTTT,CASGAAGELFF
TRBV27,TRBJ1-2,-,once,TGTGCCAGCAGTTATTACGTAAGGGGAGCTAACTATGGCTACACCTTC,CASSYYVRGANYGYTF
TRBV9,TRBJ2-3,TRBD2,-,TGTGCCAGCACCGTAGCGGGGGCCCCTCTGGATACGCAGTATTTT,CASTVAGAPLDTQYF
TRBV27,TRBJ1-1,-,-,TGTGCCAGCAGTTCAATCGCCCGGGGGGGGGTCACTGAAGCTTTCTTT,CASSSIARGGVTEAFF
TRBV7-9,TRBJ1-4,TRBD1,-,TGTGCCAGCAGTTCCACAGGGGGAGATAATGAAAAACTGTTTTTT,CASSSTGGDNEKLFF